This TCR beta chain was recovered during a study of T cells in localized non-small cell lung cancer. About this clone itself: Its antigen remains unidentified.

Only in-frame clones appear in the TCRdb table, and some are missing; sequencing was by immunoSEQ multiplex PCR. The repertoire holds tens of thousands of clones, with more than 70% as singletons. Study-level findings and limits: Heterogeneity is still possible, as just one tumor region was sequenced. In adjacent lung appeared a median around 59 of the top 100 tumor clones. In uninvolved adjacent lung, T cell clonality reached its highest value, exceeding tumor. An association was observed between higher blood T cell density and longer overall survival.

The sample in question was peripheral blood, obtained before any cancer treatment. The receptor comes from a female donor over 55 with stage I squamous cell lung carcinoma.

This CDR3 is CASSQDRVMALNTEAFF. In DNA, the CDR3 is TGCGCCAGCAGCCAGGACAGGGTGATGGCCTTGAACACTGAAGCTTTCTTT. The gene calls are TRBV4-3 and TRBJ1-1, with 8 bases aligning to TRBD1. V lost 3 bases to trimming and J lost 0 bases; unmatched junction nucleotides: 9. This CDR3 region has 17 residues. The germline CDR1 and CDR2 sequences are LGHNA and YSLEER.